The entry that follows covers one T cell receptor beta chain sequence. Antigen specificity is unknown. TCRdb re-analysed the reads in MiXCR, keeping a single row per CDR3 protein. This table holds tens of thousands of distinct CDR3 sequences, 20% to 25% found once. The CDR3 length is 16 residues. V lost 6 bases and J lost 3, with 19 bases in between. The data originate from a study of T cell repertoires in cytomegalovirus infection. Study-wide context: The public TCR beta signatures pointed to both CMV infection and matching HLA type.

This TCR was sampled from a human donor in good health (CMV status not recorded). Some clones in this sample may be carry-over from other donors' samples. The gene calls are TRBV12-3 or TRBV12-4 and TRBJ2-3, with D possibly matching TRBD2 (7 bases). The source material was PBMCs, sequenced either directly or after in vitro stimulation (not recorded which). The CDR3 loop is CASSPTRGARTDTQYF. CDR3 bases: TGTGCCAGCAGCCCAACCCGGGGGGCGCGGACAGATACGCAGTATTTT.